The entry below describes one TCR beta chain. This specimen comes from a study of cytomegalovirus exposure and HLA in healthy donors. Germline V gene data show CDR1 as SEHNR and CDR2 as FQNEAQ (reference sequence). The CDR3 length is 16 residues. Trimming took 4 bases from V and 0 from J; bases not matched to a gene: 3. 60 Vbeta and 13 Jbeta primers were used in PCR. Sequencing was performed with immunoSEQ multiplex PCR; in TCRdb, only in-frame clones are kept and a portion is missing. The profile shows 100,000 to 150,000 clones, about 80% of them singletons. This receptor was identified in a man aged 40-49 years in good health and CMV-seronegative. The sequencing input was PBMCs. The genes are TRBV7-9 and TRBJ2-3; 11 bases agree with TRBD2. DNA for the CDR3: TGTGCCAGCAGCTCACTAGCGGGAGTTAGCACAGATACGCAGTATTTT. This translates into CASSSLAGVSTDTQYF.